Listed below are T cell receptor beta chains from one sample, sequenced in a study of cytomegalovirus exposure and HLA in healthy donors. Some clones are missing from TCRdb's copy, which holds only in-frame ones; the method was immunoSEQ multiplex PCR. The sample lists approximately 94,000 clones, 70% to 85% occurring once. Sequencing used PBMCs. The receptors were gathered from a man aged 25-45 years in good health and CMV-seropositive. CDR3s leave out the opening cysteine and the closing phenylalanine or tryptophan. Some rows have no size entry. The others give once, few or many, or a class for an expanded clone.

v_call: TRBV15; j_call: TRBJ2-3; clone_size: -; cdr3_length: 13; cdr3_aa: ATSRARGATDTQY
v_call: TRBV4-3; j_call: TRBJ1-1; clone_size: -; cdr3_length: 14; cdr3_aa: ASSQDFRQVSTEAF
v_call: TRBV5-5; j_call: TRBJ2-7; clone_size: -; cdr3_length: 11; cdr3_aa: ASSLAPTYEQY
v_call: TRBV7-2; j_call: TRBJ1-3; clone_size: -; cdr3_length: 14; cdr3_aa: ASSFQTGGSGNTIY
v_call: TRBV28; j_call: TRBJ2-1; clone_size: few; cdr3_length: 17; cdr3_aa: ASRKGGTSGSKRSNEQF
v_call: TRBV6-1; j_call: TRBJ1-1; clone_size: -; cdr3_length: 9; cdr3_aa: ASSLTLEAF
v_call: TRBV2; j_call: TRBJ1-2; clone_size: -; cdr3_length: 10; cdr3_aa: ASSEDRGGYT
v_call: TRBV15; j_call: TRBJ2-5; clone_size: -; cdr3_length: 13; cdr3_aa: ATSRDVAGQETQY
v_call: TRBV6-5; j_call: TRBJ1-1; clone_size: once; cdr3_length: 12; cdr3_aa: ASSYLGQATEAF
v_call: TRBV6-4; j_call: TRBJ1-3; clone_size: -; cdr3_length: 13; cdr3_aa: ASSEGTGGGNTIY
v_call: TRBV27; j_call: TRBJ1-5; clone_size: few; cdr3_length: 13; cdr3_aa: ASSLDRGRDQPQH
v_call: TRBV27; j_call: TRBJ1-2; clone_size: once; cdr3_length: 15; cdr3_aa: ASTHHAGADANYGYT
v_call: TRBV5-1; j_call: TRBJ1-2; clone_size: once; cdr3_length: 11; cdr3_aa: ASSPDGYYGYT
v_call: TRBV27; j_call: TRBJ2-7; clone_size: -; cdr3_length: 10; cdr3_aa: ASSLGTGEQY
v_call: TRBV5-6; j_call: TRBJ1-4; clone_size: -; cdr3_length: 15; cdr3_aa: ASSSPGQGVTNEKLF
v_call: TRBV18; j_call: TRBJ2-1; clone_size: few; cdr3_length: 13; cdr3_aa: ASSPGQGIMNEQF
v_call: TRBV7-2; j_call: TRBJ2-7; clone_size: -; cdr3_length: 10; cdr3_aa: ASSLAESVQY
v_call: TRBV5-4; j_call: TRBJ2-3; clone_size: -; cdr3_length: 13; cdr3_aa: ASSLSGRATDTQY
v_call: TRBV6-5; j_call: TRBJ1-6; clone_size: few; cdr3_length: 13; cdr3_aa: ASSYTGQWDSPLH
v_call: TRBV29-1; j_call: TRBJ2-5; clone_size: -; cdr3_length: 10; cdr3_aa: SVRRGQGTQY
v_call: TRBV5-1; j_call: TRBJ1-6; clone_size: -; cdr3_length: 12; cdr3_aa: ASSFEDKNSPLH
v_call: TRBV14; j_call: TRBJ1-2; clone_size: -; cdr3_length: 12; cdr3_aa: ASSQESPLYGYT
v_call: TRBV7-2; j_call: TRBJ2-3; clone_size: -; cdr3_length: 11; cdr3_aa: ASSIQGADTQY
v_call: TRBV4-3; j_call: TRBJ1-5; clone_size: -; cdr3_length: 14; cdr3_aa: ASSQDVGASNQPQH
v_call: TRBV7-3; j_call: TRBJ2-7; clone_size: -; cdr3_length: 11; cdr3_aa: ASSLERAGEQY
v_call: TRBV6-5; j_call: TRBJ2-7; clone_size: few; cdr3_length: 14; cdr3_aa: ASSYGATYPTGEAD
v_call: TRBV5-1; j_call: TRBJ2-1; clone_size: few; cdr3_length: 11; cdr3_aa: ASSLVVEGEQF
v_call: TRBV2; j_call: TRBJ2-2; clone_size: -; cdr3_length: 12; cdr3_aa: AMTGGDDTGELF
v_call: TRBV30; j_call: TRBJ2-3; clone_size: -; cdr3_length: 11; cdr3_aa: AWSVTGTDTQY
v_call: TRBV4-3; j_call: TRBJ2-7; clone_size: -; cdr3_length: 14; cdr3_aa: ASSHSTAGVSAEQY
v_call: TRBV5-1; j_call: TRBJ2-7; clone_size: -; cdr3_length: 11; cdr3_aa: ASSTGQYHEQY